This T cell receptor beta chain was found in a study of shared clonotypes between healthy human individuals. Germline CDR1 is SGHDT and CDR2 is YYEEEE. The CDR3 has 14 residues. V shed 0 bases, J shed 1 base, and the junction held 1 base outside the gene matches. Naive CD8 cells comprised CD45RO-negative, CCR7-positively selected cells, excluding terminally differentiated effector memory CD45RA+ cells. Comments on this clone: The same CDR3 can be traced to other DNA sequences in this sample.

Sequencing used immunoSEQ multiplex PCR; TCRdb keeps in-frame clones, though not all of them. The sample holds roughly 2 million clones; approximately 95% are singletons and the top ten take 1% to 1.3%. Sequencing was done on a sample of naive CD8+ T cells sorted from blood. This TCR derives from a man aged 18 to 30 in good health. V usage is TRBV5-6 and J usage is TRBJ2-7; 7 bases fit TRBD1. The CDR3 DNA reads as TGTGCCAGCAGCTTGGAGGGGGCATCCTACGAGCAGTACTTC. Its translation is CASSLEGASYEQYF.